The 19 T cell receptor beta chains in this list originate from one sample, sequenced in a study of T cell responses to AZD1222 COVID-19 vaccine. Method: immunoSEQ multiplex PCR; TCRdb's copy keeps in-frame clones and lacks some. This table holds approximately 100,000 clones, 88% found once. Sequenced here: peripheral blood, sampled on day 0 of AZD1222 vaccination. The receptor source for this set is an adult in good health.

V and J are TRBV5-1 and TRBJ2-5, with TRBD2 matching over 8 bases. Germline trimming cut 4 bases from V and 5 bases from J; bases unmatched to any gene: 7. Germline V CDR1 and CDR2: SGHRS, YFSETQ. The CDR3 totals 14 residues. CDR3 bases: TGCGCCAGCAGCCGAGTGACTAGCGTTGAGACCCAGTACTTC. It yields the protein CASSRVTSVETQYF.

This chain connects TRBV30 to TRBJ1-5; D is ambiguous. This CDR3 has 13 residues. CDR1 is GTSNPN, CDR2 SVGIG, per germline (reference sequence). The germline V and J ends were trimmed by 4 bases and 0 bases, with 7 bases remaining between them. Here the CDR3 DNA reads TGTGCCTGGACTAAGAGTAGCAATCAGCCCCAGCATTTT. It yields the protein CAWTKSSNQPQHF.

The rearrangement joins TRBV19 to TRBJ2-1; tentative D call: TRBD2 (6 bases). Trimming took off 6 bases at V and 0 bases at J, with 9 bases between the two ends. CDR3 length equals 14 residues. Looked up from germline, CDR1 is LNHDA and CDR2 is SQIVND (reference sequence). The chain's CDR3 is CASRRDSSYNEQFF. DNA for the CDR3: TGTGCCAGTAGGCGGGATAGCTCCTACAATGAGCAGTTCTTC.

This rearrangement joins TRBV18 to TRBJ2-3; D is possibly TRBD1 (5 bases). This CDR3 spans 15 amino acids. Germline V CDR1 and CDR2: KGHSH, LQKENI. Trimming left V 3 bases short and J 4 bases short, with 14 bases between. The CDR3 reads CASSPLGPPADTQYF. CDR3 sequence (DNA): TGTGCCAGCTCACCGCTGGGGCCCCCCGCAGATACGCAGTATTTT.

The V gene is TRBV27, the J gene TRBJ2-1; 9 bases match TRBD1. V trimming: 6 bases; J trimming: 2 bases; junction bases outside the gene matches: 5. This CDR3 is built from 15 residues. Germline-derived CDR1 and CDR2 are MNHEY and SMNVEV (reference sequence). CDR3: CASSYGQGTYNEQFF. CDR3 nucleotides: TGTGCCAGCAGCTACGGACAGGGGACCTACAATGAGCAGTTCTTC.

Only one count was recorded for this clone. The chain links TRBV18 to TRBJ2-3; no clear D. Germline loops: CDR1 KGHSH, CDR2 LQKENI. Trimming removed 2 bases at V and 0 bases at J, with 3 bases between. The CDR3 has 13 residues. The CDR3 coding sequence is TGTGCCAGCTCACCAGTGAGCACAGATACGCAGTATTTT. Translated, it gives CASSPVSTDTQYF.

The gene calls are TRBV3-1 (or the pseudogene TRBV3-2) and TRBJ1-1; D call uncertain. The CDR3 is 13 amino acids. Germline V lookup: CDR1 LGHDT, CDR2 YNNKEL (reference sequence). V was trimmed by 3 bases and J by 1 base, leaving 6 bases between them. CDR3 in amino acids: CASSQYKNTEAFF. In nucleotides, the CDR3 is TGTGCCAGCAGCCAGTACAAGAACACTGAAGCTTTCTTT.

This rearrangement joins TRBV12-3 or TRBV12-4 to TRBJ1-1; no reliable D call. The V end was cut by 6 bases, the J end by 6 bases, with 11 bases between. This CDR3 is built from 12 residues. CDR3 loop: CASSMGRSEAFF. CDR3 nucleotides: TGTGCCAGCAGCATGGGGAGGTCTGAAGCTTTCTTT.

The gene calls are TRBV18 and TRBJ1-2; 10 nucleotides agree with TRBD1. Germline lookup yields CDR1 KGHSH and CDR2 LQKENI. V lost 6 bases to trimming and J lost 0 bases; unmatched junction nucleotides: 4. This CDR3 contains 15 residues. As DNA, the CDR3 is TGTGCCAGCTCTTCAGGACAGGGGGCTAACTATGGCTACACCTTC. As protein: CASSSGQGANYGYTF. Based on the CDR3 plus reference TRBV18 and TRBJ1-2, the full variable domain is NAGVMQNPRHLVRRRGQEARLRCSPMKGHSHVYWYRQLPEEGLKFMVYLQKENIIDESGMPKERFSAEFPKEGPSILRIQQVVRGDSAAYFCASSSGQGANYGYTFGSGTRLTVV.

The chain recombines TRBV25-1 with TRBJ2-7, with TRBD2 matching 11 bases. The CDR3 covers 15 residues. V lost 5 bases to trimming and J lost 3 bases; unmatched junction nucleotides: 6. The germline V gene encodes CDR1 MGHDK and CDR2 SYGVNS. The CDR3, as DNA: TGTGCCAGCAGTAATAGCGGGGGGGCCGGCTACGAGCAGTACTTC. Protein product: CASSNSGGAGYEQYF.

The chain combines TRBV28 with TRBJ1-2; tentative D call: TRBD1 (5 bases). Germline CDR1 is MDHEN and CDR2 is SYDVKM. Trimming cost V 2 bases and J 4 bases, with 17 bases left between them. This CDR3 is 16 amino acids long. The CDR3 sequence: CASSLLYQGLGYGYTF. The CDR3 DNA sequence: TGTGCCAGCAGTTTACTGTACCAGGGTTTGGGCTATGGCTACACCTTC.

The genes are TRBV18 and TRBJ1-1, with 11 bases lining up with TRBD1. This CDR3 contains 16 residues. Germline V lookup: CDR1 KGHSH, CDR2 LQKENI. V dropped 0 bases and J dropped 12; count of bases not matched to a gene: 12. This CDR3 reads CASSPPRSGTGGKTFF. CDR3 coding DNA: TGTGCCAGCTCACCACCGAGATCCGGGACAGGGGGTAAAACTTTCTTT.

The chain has TRBV7-2 and TRBJ2-5; no reliable D call. This CDR3 has 14 residues. Germline V gene data show CDR1 as SGHTA and CDR2 as FQGNSA. V was cut by 1 base and J by 3 bases, with 9 bases left in between. The DNA for the CDR3 is TGTGCCAGCAGCTTAGTGGCAGGCAAAGAGACCCAGTACTTC. Translating gives CASSLVAGKETQYF.

The rearrangement links TRBV5-4 to TRBJ2-7; either TRBD1 or TRBD2 may supply D (6 bases each). The CDR3 sequence is 14 residues long. V shed 3 bases and J shed 1 base, with 11 bases lying between them. In germline, CDR1 is SGHNT, CDR2 YYREEE (reference sequence). Here the CDR3 reads CASSYGGSSYEQYF. The CDR3 bases are TGTGCCAGCAGCTACGGGGGCAGTTCCTACGAGCAGTACTTC.

V is TRBV5-1 and J is TRBJ2-2; possibly TRBD2 for D (6 bases). Germline loops: CDR1 SGHRS, CDR2 YFSETQ. The germline V and J ends were trimmed by 7 bases and 0 bases, with 13 bases remaining between them. This CDR3 spans 15 amino acids. CDR3 DNA: TGCGCCAGCGGTAGCGGAAGCGCGAACACCGGGGAGCTGTTTTTT. Amino acids: CASGSGSANTGELFF.

The J gene is TRBJ2-3, the V gene TRBV7-9, with 8 bases identical to TRBD2. The trim removed 6 bases at V and 2 bases at J, leaving 10 bases unmatched. The CDR3 loop spans 16 amino acids. Per germline, CDR1 SEHNR and CDR2 FQNEAQ (reference sequence). The chain's CDR3 is CASRDWKRETTDTQYF. CDR3 sequence (DNA): TGTGCCAGCAGGGATTGGAAGCGGGAGACCACAGATACGCAGTATTTT.

The chain joins TRBV28 to TRBJ1-2; tentatively, D is TRBD1 (5 bases). Per the germline V gene, CDR1 is MDHEN and CDR2 is SYDVKM. This CDR3 region has 12 residues. V lost 7 bases to trimming and J lost 8 bases, with 14 bases between them. The CDR3 nucleotides read TGTGCCAGCAATCTCCAGGGTTCCGGCTACACCTTC. Its protein product is CASNLQGSGYTF.

The V call is TRBV9, the J call TRBJ2-2, with D possibly TRBD2 on 5 matching bases. The germline V and J ends were trimmed by 3 bases and 3 bases, with 12 bases remaining between them. The CDR3 sequence is 15 residues long. CDR1 and CDR2 from the germline V gene are SGDLS and YYNGEE. CDR3 nucleotide sequence: TGTGCCAGCAGCGAGCGAGGGCAGTACACCGGGGAGCTGTTTTTT. It yields the protein CASSERGQYTGELFF.

This chain uses TRBV28 with TRBJ2-7, with a weak D call TRBD2 (6 bases). Germline CDR1 MDHEN, CDR2 SYDVKM. CDR3 length equals 14 residues. V dropped 5 bases and J dropped 1 base, with 12 bases sitting between them. The CDR3 loop is CASSTDGGSYEQYF. As DNA, the CDR3 is TGTGCCAGCAGTACCGACGGGGGTTCCTACGAGCAGTACTTC.